Each of the 29 T cell receptor beta chains below was sequenced from the same sample in a study of blood T cell repertoires in COVID-19. Generated by immunoSEQ multiplex PCR, the TCRdb table keeps only in-frame clones and is missing some. The sample carries about 80,000 clones, approximately 88% recorded once. Sequencing was performed on peripheral blood. The receptors were gathered from an elderly woman with acute or convalescent COVID-19.

The V gene is TRBV6-5, the J gene TRBJ2-3; perhaps TRBD1 as D (5 bases). Germline V CDR1 and CDR2: MNHEY, SVGAGI. Deletions cut 6 bases from V and 2 bases from J, with 9 bases between. This CDR3 has 13 residues. This chain's CDR3 is CASSSQVTDTQYF. CDR3 sequence (DNA): TGTGCCAGCAGCTCACAGGTCACAGATACGCAGTATTTT.

The chain uses TRBV7-9 and TRBJ2-6; 8 bases align to TRBD1. The CDR3 covers 18 residues. Trimming cost V 4 bases and J 0 bases; bases outside gene matches: 8. Germline V gives CDR1 SEHNR, CDR2 FQNEAQ (reference sequence). The CDR3 region has the DNA TGTGCCAGCAGCTCCTGGACAGGGATCGGCTCTGGGGCCAACGTCCTGACTTTC. Protein sequence: CASSSWTGIGSGANVLTF.

The J gene is TRBJ1-2, the V gene TRBV19; tentative D call: TRBD1 (5 bases). CDR1 is LNHDA, CDR2 SQIVND, per germline (reference sequence). Trimming took off 3 bases at V and 1 base at J, with 12 bases between the two ends. The CDR3 sequence is 15 residues long. CDR3 residues: CASSIPRAGNYGYTF. CDR3 nucleotide sequence: TGTGCCAGTAGTATCCCCAGGGCTGGTAACTATGGCTACACCTTC.

This chain joins TRBV19 and TRBJ1-6; 9 positions agree with TRBD1. Germline CDR1 LNHDA, CDR2 SQIVND (reference sequence). V dropped 2 bases and J dropped 9; count of bases not matched to a gene: 2. This CDR3 is 14 amino acids long. The DNA for the CDR3 is TGTGCCAGTAGTATAAGACAGGGGGGTTCACCCCTCCACTTT. Its protein is CASSIRQGGSPLHF.

This clone was counted once. Here the CDR3 reads CASSQYGQGYGYTF. The CDR3 nucleotides are TGTGCCAGCAGCCAATACGGGCAGGGGTATGGCTACACCTTC. The chain joins TRBV3-1 (or the pseudogene TRBV3-2) to TRBJ1-2; D possibly corresponds to TRBD1 (6 bases). The germline V gene encodes CDR1 LGHDT and CDR2 YNNKEL (reference sequence). The CDR3 runs 14 residues. The V end lost 2 bases, the J end lost 5 bases, and 12 bases lay between the germline ends.

The rearrangement uses TRBV5-1 and TRBJ1-3; a weak D match, TRBD1 (5 bases). The CDR3 extends over 12 amino acids. Germline values: CDR1 SGHRS, CDR2 YFSETQ. V dropped 6 bases and J dropped 3 bases, with 7 bases sitting between them. Here the CDR3 reads CASTRDGNTIYF. CDR3 DNA sequence: TGCGCCAGCACCAGGGATGGAAACACCATATATTTT.

This chain joins TRBV6-2 or TRBV6-3 and TRBJ2-5, with 9 nucleotides matching TRBD2. The germline V gene encodes CDR1 MNHEY and CDR2 SVGEGT. The J segment lost 1 base and the V segment lost 0 bases, leaving 6 bases of the junction unmatched. The CDR3 has 17 residues. CDR3 protein: CASSYSTSSGVQETQYF. CDR3 DNA sequence: TGTGCCAGCAGTTACTCGACGTCTAGCGGGGTCCAAGAGACCCAGTACTTC.

This clone has only one observation. The CDR3 here is CSASGFPGQSTDTQYF. The CDR3 nucleotides read TGCAGTGCTAGTGGATTTCCGGGACAATCCACAGATACGCAGTATTTT. J is TRBJ2-3 and V is TRBV20-1; the D gene is possibly TRBD1 (6 bases). This CDR3 comprises 16 residues. Per germline, CDR1 DFQATT and CDR2 SNEGSKA (reference sequence). Trimming removed 3 bases at V and 2 bases at J, with 18 bases between.

This chain joins TRBV2 and TRBJ1-1; TRBD1 is a possible D gene (5 bases). This CDR3 has 14 residues. Germline assignment: CDR1 SNHLY and CDR2 FYNNEI. V gave up 6 bases and J gave up 8 bases, with 19 bases separating them. The CDR3 loop reads CASRFGGTRLEAFF. The CDR3 DNA follows: TGTGCCAGCAGGTTTGGGGGGACTAGATTGGAAGCTTTCTTT.

The chain employs TRBV7-9 and TRBJ1-5; TRBD1 agrees at 8 bases. Germline lookup yields CDR1 SEHNR and CDR2 FQNEAQ (reference sequence). The CDR3 loop spans 14 amino acids. Trimming cost V 3 bases and J 4 bases; bases outside gene matches: 2. CDR3 nucleotides: TGTGCCAGCAGCTTCGGACAGGGAAATCAGCCCCAGCATTTT. Translated: CASSFGQGNQPQHF.

This chain uses TRBV7-3 with TRBJ2-2; D remains ambiguous. Trimming took 1 base from V and 7 from J, leaving 7 bases between them. CDR3 length equals 13 residues. In germline, CDR1 is SGHTA, CDR2 FQGTGA. The CDR3 reads CASSLRPDGELFF. CDR3 DNA sequence: TGTGCCAGCAGCTTAAGGCCCGACGGGGAGCTGTTTTTT.

The chain uses TRBV12-5 and TRBJ1-1; TRBD1 agrees at 9 bases. The CDR3 consists of 17 residues. Germline lookup yields CDR1 LGHNT and CDR2 FRNRAP. Losses at the gene ends were 2 bases for V and 4 bases for J; bases not matched to a gene: 11. Here the CDR3 reads CASGLSSGTGTITEAFF. For the CDR3, the DNA is TGTGCTAGTGGTTTGTCGTCCGGGACAGGGACCATCACTGAAGCTTTCTTT.

This clone was seen once. V gene TRBV6-1 combines with J gene TRBJ2-3; D ambiguous. V lost 1 base and J lost 10, with 12 bases in between. Germline CDR1 is MNHNS and CDR2 is SASEGT. The CDR3 has 13 residues. The CDR3 sequence is CASSEGLRLPQYF. CDR3 sequence (DNA): TGTGCCAGCAGTGAAGGTCTACGTCTCCCGCAGTATTTT.

This clone was picked up one time. The chain couples TRBV2 to TRBJ1-5; 12 bases agree with TRBD1. The V segment lost 7 bases and the J segment 10 bases; nucleotides outside the gene matches: 14. Per the germline V gene, CDR1 is SNHLY and CDR2 is FYNNEI. CDR3 length: 16 residues. This CDR3 reads CASTTTGTGGSLPQHF. Written as DNA, the CDR3 is TGTGCCAGCACAACGACCGGGACAGGGGGCTCGTTACCCCAGCATTTT.

This chain uses TRBV27 with TRBJ2-3, with D maybe TRBD2 (6 bases). Looked up from germline, CDR1 is MNHEY and CDR2 is SMNVEV (reference sequence). V was pared by 4 bases and J by 0 bases, with 20 bases between. CDR3 size: 18 residues. This CDR3 reads CASSSPPILRGSTDTQYF. In DNA form, the CDR3 reads TGTGCCAGCAGTTCACCCCCTATTCTGCGGGGTAGCACAGATACGCAGTATTTT.

This rearrangement joins TRBV27 to TRBJ1-5, with 8 bases fitting TRBD1. Germline trimming cut 4 bases from V and 6 bases from J; bases unmatched to any gene: 11. This CDR3 region has 16 residues. Germline CDR1 MNHEY, CDR2 SMNVEV (reference sequence). CDR3 sequence: CASSSYQGTGSQPQHF. Written as DNA, the CDR3 is TGTGCCAGCAGTTCCTACCAGGGGACAGGATCTCAGCCCCAGCATTTT.

The genes are TRBV6-1 and TRBJ1-5; D is uncertain. The CDR3 totals 13 residues. V lost 1 base and J lost 6, with 7 bases in between. Per germline, CDR1 MNHNS and CDR2 SASEGT. CDR3 residues: CASSEEEGQPQHF. The DNA for the CDR3 is TGTGCCAGCAGTGAAGAGGAGGGTCAGCCCCAGCATTTT.

The V and J genes are TRBV11-2 and TRBJ2-4, with D tentatively TRBD1 (5 bases). This CDR3 is 14 amino acids long. Between the trimmed V and J ends, which lost 0 bases and 7 bases, there was a span of 10 bases. From germline, CDR1 is SGHAT and CDR2 FQNNGV. CDR3 amino acids: CASSLEGARNIQYF. The CDR3 DNA reads TGTGCCAGCAGCTTAGAAGGGGCCAGGAACATTCAGTACTTC. The whole variable domain, filled in from reference TRBV11-2 and TRBJ2-4, reads EAGVAQSPRYKIIEKRQSVAFWCNPISGHATLYWYQQILGQGPKLLIQFQNNGVVDDSQLPKDRFSAERLKGVDSTLKIQPAKLEDSAVYLCASSLEGARNIQYFGAGTRLSVL.

This rearrangement joins TRBV5-5 to TRBJ1-1; 7 nucleotides match TRBD1. The trim removed 0 bases at V and 4 bases at J, leaving 12 bases unmatched. Germline V gives CDR1 SGHKS, CDR2 YYEKEE (reference sequence). The CDR3 spans 17 residues. The CDR3 DNA reads as TGTGCCAGCAGCTTGGGAACAGGGGCTCAAATATCCACTGAAGCTTTCTTT. Protein: CASSLGTGAQISTEAFF. The full variable domain, its missing parts supplied by reference TRBV5-5 and TRBJ1-1, is DAGVTQSPTHLIKTRGQQVTLRCSPISGHKSVSWYQQVLGQGPQFIFQYYEKEERGRGNFPDRFSARQFPNYSSELNVNALLLGDSALYLCASSLGTGAQISTEAFFGQGTRLTVV.

The V gene is TRBV5-8, the J gene TRBJ2-1; 7 nucleotides align to TRBD1. Losses at the gene ends were 6 bases for V and 4 bases for J; bases not matched to a gene: 7. Per germline, CDR1 SGHTS and CDR2 YDEGEE. The CDR3 totals 14 residues. The CDR3 protein is CASTPGQRYNEQFF. The CDR3 nucleotides are TGTGCCAGCACCCCGGGACAGCGGTACAATGAGCAGTTCTTC.

The rearrangement joins TRBV6-2 or TRBV6-3 to TRBJ1-1; no reliable D call. The CDR3 is 13 residues long. V lost 2 bases to trimming and J lost 0 bases, with 4 bases between them. Germline CDR1 reads MNHEY; CDR2 reads SVGEGT. The CDR3: CASSYPMNTEAFF. CDR3 in DNA: TGTGCCAGCAGTTACCCTATGAACACTGAAGCTTTCTTT.

In this sample, this clone turned up a few times. The rearrangement links TRBV9 to TRBJ1-2; maybe TRBD1 (5 bases). Germline CDR1 is SGDLS and CDR2 is YYNGEE. The CDR3 runs 14 residues. Trimming removed 3 bases at V and 7 bases at J, with 16 bases between. The CDR3 DNA sequence: TGTGCCAGCAGCGCTGGCACTGGGGGGTTTGGCTACACCTTC. Its protein product is CASSAGTGGFGYTF.

This chain joins TRBV7-2 and TRBJ1-2, with TRBD1 matching 8 bases. The germline gives CDR1 SGHTA, CDR2 FQGNSA. V was pared by 7 bases and J by 3 bases, with 7 bases of the junction left unmatched. CDR3 length: 14 amino acids. CDR3 sequence: CASILDRVDYGYTF. CDR3 in DNA: TGTGCCAGCATCCTGGACAGGGTCGACTATGGCTACACCTTC. The full variable domain, in which reference TRBV7-2 and TRBJ1-2 provide the parts outside the CDR3, is GAGVSQSPSNKVTEKGKDVELRCDPISGHTALYWYRQSLGQGLEFLIYFQGNSAPDKSGLPSDRFSAERTGGSVSTLTIQRTQQEDSAVYLCASILDRVDYGYTFGSGTRLTVV.

The chain has TRBV15 and TRBJ2-1; possible D gene TRBD1, 6 bases. CDR3 length: 15 amino acids. V gave up 0 bases and J gave up 8 bases, with 14 bases separating them. Germline CDR1 and CDR2: LNHNV and YYDKDF (reference sequence). CDR3 sequence: CATSRDGSRGDEQFF. In nucleotides, the CDR3 is TGTGCCACCAGCAGAGACGGATCCAGGGGTGATGAGCAGTTCTTC.

Only one count was recorded for this clone. This chain uses TRBV29-1 with TRBJ1-4, with D maybe TRBD1 (5 bases). The CDR3 runs to 14 residues. Germline V gives CDR1 SQVTM, CDR2 ANQGSEA. The V end was cut by 1 base, the J end by 6 bases, with 12 bases between. The CDR3 reads CSVEVPGEDEKLFF. CDR3 nucleotides: TGCAGCGTTGAAGTACCGGGGGAGGATGAAAAACTGTTTTTT.

The chain combines TRBV4-1 with TRBJ2-3; D is undetermined. The CDR3 is made up of 14 amino acids. Trimming stripped 3 bases from V and 3 bases from J, with 10 bases between. Germline CDR1 reads MGHRA; CDR2 reads YSYEKL. This CDR3 reads CASSQAERTDTQYF. CDR3 nucleotide sequence: TGCGCCAGCAGCCAGGCGGAGAGAACAGATACGCAGTATTTT.

The genes are TRBV6-5 and TRBJ2-5; D is ambiguous. Trimming removed 0 bases at V and 4 bases at J, with 9 bases between. CDR1 and CDR2 (germline): MNHEY, SVGAGI. This CDR3 is built from 14 residues. The CDR3: CASSYSEFAETQYF. As DNA, the CDR3 is TGTGCCAGCAGTTACTCTGAGTTTGCAGAGACCCAGTACTTC.

The chain is built from TRBV6-2 or TRBV6-3 and TRBJ1-2; the D is unclear. The germline CDR1 and CDR2 sequences are MNHEY and SVGEGT. The V end lost 6 bases, the J end lost 2 bases, and 13 bases lay between the germline ends. CDR3 length equals 14 residues. Here the CDR3 DNA reads TGTGCCAGCAGCCTTACCGGGATGAACTATGGCTACACCTTC. It encodes CASSLTGMNYGYTF.

This clone has a single count. DNA of the CDR3: TGTGCCAGCAGTCCCCCGACAGGGGCCGGGGCCAACGTCCTGACTTTC. Translated: CASSPPTGAGANVLTF. The V gene is TRBV27, the J gene TRBJ2-6; 8 nucleotides match TRBD1. The V gene end was trimmed by 5 bases and the J gene end by 4 bases; junction bases not matched to a gene: 7. CDR1 and CDR2 (germline): MNHEY, SMNVEV (reference sequence). The CDR3 runs to 16 residues.